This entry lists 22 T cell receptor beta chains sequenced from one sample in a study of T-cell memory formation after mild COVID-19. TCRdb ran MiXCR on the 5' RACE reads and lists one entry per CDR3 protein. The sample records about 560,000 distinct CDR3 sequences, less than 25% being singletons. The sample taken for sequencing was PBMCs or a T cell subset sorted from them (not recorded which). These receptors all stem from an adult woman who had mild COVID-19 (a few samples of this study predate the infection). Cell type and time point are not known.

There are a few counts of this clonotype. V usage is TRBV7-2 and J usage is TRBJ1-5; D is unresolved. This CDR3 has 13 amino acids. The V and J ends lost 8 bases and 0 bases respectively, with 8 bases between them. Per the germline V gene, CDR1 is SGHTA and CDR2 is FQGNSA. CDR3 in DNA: TGTGCCAGCGCTAAGAATAGCAATCAGCCCCAGCATTTT. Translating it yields CASAKNSNQPQHF.

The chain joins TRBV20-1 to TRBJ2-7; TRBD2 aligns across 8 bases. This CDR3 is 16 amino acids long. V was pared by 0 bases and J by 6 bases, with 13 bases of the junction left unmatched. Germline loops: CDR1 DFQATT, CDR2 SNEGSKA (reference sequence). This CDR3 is CSARDQERAGDLEQYF. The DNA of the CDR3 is TGCAGTGCTAGAGATCAAGAACGAGCGGGAGATCTCGAGCAGTACTTC.

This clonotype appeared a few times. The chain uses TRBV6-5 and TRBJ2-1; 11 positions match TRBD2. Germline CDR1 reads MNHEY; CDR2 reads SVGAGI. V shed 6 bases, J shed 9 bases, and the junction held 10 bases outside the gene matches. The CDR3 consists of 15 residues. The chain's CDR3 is CASRIAGGPVGEQFF. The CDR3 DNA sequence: TGTGCCAGCAGAATAGCGGGGGGGCCGGTGGGTGAGCAGTTCTTC.

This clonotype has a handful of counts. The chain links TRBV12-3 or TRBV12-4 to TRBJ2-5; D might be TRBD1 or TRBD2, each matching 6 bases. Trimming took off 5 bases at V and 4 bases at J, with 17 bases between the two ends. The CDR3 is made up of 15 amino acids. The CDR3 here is CASSPRGAGRETQYF. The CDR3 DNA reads TGTGCCAGCAGTCCTAGGGGGGCAGGGCGAGAGACCCAGTACTTC.

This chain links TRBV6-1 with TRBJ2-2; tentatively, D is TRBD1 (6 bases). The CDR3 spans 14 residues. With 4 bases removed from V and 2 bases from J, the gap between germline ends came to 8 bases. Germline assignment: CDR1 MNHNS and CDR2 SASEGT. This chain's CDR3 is CASSGQDNTGELFF. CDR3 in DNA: TGTGCCAGCAGTGGACAGGATAACACCGGGGAGCTGTTTTTT.

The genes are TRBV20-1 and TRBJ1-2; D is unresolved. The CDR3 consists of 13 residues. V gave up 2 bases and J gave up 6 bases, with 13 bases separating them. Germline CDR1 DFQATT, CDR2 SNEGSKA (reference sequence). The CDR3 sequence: CSARFPGTHGYTF. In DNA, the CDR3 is TGCAGTGCTAGATTTCCAGGTACACATGGCTACACCTTC.

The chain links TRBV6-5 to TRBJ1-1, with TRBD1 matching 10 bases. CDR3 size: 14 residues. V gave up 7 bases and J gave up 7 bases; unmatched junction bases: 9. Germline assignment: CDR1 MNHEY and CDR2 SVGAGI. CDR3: CASIPGQGDNEAFF. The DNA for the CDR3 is TGTGCCAGCATCCCCGGACAGGGGGATAATGAAGCTTTCTTT.

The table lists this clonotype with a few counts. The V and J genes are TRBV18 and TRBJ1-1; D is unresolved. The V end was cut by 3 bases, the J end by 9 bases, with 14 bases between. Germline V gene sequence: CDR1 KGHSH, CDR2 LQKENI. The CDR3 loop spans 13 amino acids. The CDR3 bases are TGTGCCAGCTCACCGGGCTTGAGGGAGCAAGCTTTCTTT. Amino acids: CASSPGLREQAFF.

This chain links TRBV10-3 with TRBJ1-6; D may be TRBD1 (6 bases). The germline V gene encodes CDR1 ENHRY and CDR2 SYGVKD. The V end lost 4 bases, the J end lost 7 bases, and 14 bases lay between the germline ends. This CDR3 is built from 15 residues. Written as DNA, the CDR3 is TGTGCCATCAGTGTGGGGGGGCTGACGAATTCACCCCTCCACTTT. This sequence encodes CAISVGGLTNSPLHF.

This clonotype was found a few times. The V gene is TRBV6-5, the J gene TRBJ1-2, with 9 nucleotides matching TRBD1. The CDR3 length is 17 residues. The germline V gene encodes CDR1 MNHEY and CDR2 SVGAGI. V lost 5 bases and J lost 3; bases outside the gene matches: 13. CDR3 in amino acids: CASSLYGTGLGDYGYTF. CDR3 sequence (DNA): TGTGCCAGCAGTCTCTACGGGACAGGGTTGGGTGACTATGGCTACACCTTC.

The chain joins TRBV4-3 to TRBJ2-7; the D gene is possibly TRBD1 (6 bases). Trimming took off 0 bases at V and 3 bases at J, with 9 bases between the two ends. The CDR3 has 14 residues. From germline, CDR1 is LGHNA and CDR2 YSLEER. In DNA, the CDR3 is TGCGCCAGCAGCCAAGATACAGGGAACTACGAGCAGTACTTC. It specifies CASSQDTGNYEQYF.

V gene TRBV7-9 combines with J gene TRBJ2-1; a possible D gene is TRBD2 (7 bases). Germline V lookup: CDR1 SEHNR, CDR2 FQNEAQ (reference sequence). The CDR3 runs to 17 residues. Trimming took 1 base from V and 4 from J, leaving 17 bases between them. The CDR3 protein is CASSLVRAGASYNEQFF. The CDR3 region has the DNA TGTGCCAGCAGCTTAGTAAGGGCGGGGGCCTCGTACAATGAGCAGTTCTTC. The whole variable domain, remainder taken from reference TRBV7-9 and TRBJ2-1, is DTGVSQNPRHKITKRGQNVTFRCDPISEHNRLYWYRQTLGQGPEFLTYFQNEAQLEKSRLLSDRFSAERPKGSFSTLEIQRTEQGDSAMYLCASSLVRAGASYNEQFFGPGTRLTVL.

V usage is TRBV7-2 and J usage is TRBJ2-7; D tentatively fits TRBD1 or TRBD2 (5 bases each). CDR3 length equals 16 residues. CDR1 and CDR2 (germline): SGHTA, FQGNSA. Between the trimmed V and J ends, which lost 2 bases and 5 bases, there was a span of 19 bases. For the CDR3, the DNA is TGTGCCAGCAGCTTACCCCCAGGGATCAGCGGCCACGAGCAGTACTTC. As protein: CASSLPPGISGHEQYF.

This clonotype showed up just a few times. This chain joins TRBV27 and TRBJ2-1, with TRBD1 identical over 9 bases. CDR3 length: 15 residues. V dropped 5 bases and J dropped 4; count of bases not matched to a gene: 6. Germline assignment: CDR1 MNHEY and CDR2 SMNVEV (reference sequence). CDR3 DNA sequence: TGTGCCAGCAGTACCCCCGGGACAGGGTACAATGAGCAGTTCTTC. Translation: CASSTPGTGYNEQFF.

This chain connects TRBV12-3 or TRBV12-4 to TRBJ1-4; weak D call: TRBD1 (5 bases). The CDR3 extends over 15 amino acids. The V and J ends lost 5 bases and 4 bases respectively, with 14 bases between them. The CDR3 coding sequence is TGTGCCAGCAGTCGGCAGGGTTTGAGTAATGAAAAACTGTTTTTT. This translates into CASSRQGLSNEKLFF.

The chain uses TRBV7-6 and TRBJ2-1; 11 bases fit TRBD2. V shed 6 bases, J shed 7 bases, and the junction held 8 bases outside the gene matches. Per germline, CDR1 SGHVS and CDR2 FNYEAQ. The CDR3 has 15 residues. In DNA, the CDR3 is TGTGCCAGCAGAACTAGCGGGAGCGCTTCGAATGAGCAGTTCTTC. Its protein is CASRTSGSASNEQFF. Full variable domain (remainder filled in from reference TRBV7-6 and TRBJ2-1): GAGVSQSPRYKVTKRGQDVALRCDPISGHVSLYWYRQALGQGPEFLTYFNYEAQQDKSGLPNDRFSAERPEGSISTLTIQRTEQRDSAMYRCASRTSGSASNEQFFGPGTRLTVL.

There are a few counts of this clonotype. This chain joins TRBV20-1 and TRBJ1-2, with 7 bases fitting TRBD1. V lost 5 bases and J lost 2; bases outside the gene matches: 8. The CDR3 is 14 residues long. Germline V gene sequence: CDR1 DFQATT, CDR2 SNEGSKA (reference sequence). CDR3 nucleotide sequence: TGCAGTGCTGTGGACAGGTGGAGGAACTATGGCTACACCTTC. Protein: CSAVDRWRNYGYTF.

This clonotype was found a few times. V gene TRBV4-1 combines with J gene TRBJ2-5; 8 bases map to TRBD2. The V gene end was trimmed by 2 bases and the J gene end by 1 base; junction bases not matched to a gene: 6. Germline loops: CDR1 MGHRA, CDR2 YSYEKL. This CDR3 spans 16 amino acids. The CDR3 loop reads CASSQPKRGSQETQYF. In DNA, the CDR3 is TGCGCCAGCAGCCAACCTAAGCGGGGGAGCCAAGAGACCCAGTACTTC.

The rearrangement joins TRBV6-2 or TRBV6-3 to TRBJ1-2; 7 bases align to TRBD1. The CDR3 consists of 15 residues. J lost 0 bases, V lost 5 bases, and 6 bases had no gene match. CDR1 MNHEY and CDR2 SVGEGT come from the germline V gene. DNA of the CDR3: TGTGCCAGCAGTACTCGGACAGGTCCTAACTATGGCTACACCTTC. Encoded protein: CASSTRTGPNYGYTF.

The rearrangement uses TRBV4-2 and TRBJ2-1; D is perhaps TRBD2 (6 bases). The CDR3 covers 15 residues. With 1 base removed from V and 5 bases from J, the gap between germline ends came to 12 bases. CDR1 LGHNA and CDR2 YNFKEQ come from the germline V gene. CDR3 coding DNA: TGTGCCAGCAGCCAAGCCGGGACTTCCCACAATGAGCAGTTCTTC. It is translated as CASSQAGTSHNEQFF.

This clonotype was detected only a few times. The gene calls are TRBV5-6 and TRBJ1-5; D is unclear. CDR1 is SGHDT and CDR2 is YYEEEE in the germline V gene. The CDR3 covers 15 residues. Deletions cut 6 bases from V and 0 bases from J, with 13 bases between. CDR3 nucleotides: TGTGCCAGCACCCCCGGTAGGTTTAGCAATCAGCCCCAGCATTTT. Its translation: CASTPGRFSNQPQHF.

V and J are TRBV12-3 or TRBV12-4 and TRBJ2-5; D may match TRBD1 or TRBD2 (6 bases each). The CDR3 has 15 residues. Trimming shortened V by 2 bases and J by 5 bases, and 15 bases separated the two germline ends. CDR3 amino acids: CASSLRGARPETQYF. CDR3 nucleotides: TGTGCCAGCAGTTTAAGGGGGGCTAGGCCCGAGACCCAGTACTTC.